This paragraph reports one T cell receptor beta chain. The target antigen is unknown. The table came from immunoSEQ multiplex PCR; TCRdb's copy has only in-frame clones and leaves some out. The profile shows more than 95,000 clones, 75% to 90% of them singletons. This sample was included in a study of T cell responses to AZD1222 COVID-19 vaccine. Study-level findings and limits: The study found Spike-specific TCR breadth and depth rose after two AZD1222 doses. Nearly half of the spike-specific TCRs reportedly recognize variant regions that carry no mutations. Most donors were white British, females outnumbered males, and clonal diversity was possibly underestimated. Dominant at 160-218 and 743-854, vaccine-associated CD4 TCRs also spanned spike.

The CDR3 has 15 amino acids. Trimming took 4 bases from V and 1 from J, leaving 13 bases between them. Looked up from germline, CDR1 is SGDLS and CDR2 is YYNGEE. The sequence was obtained from an adult in good health. The chain recombines TRBV9 with TRBJ2-3; maybe TRBD2 (6 bases). The sample was peripheral blood, taken on day 0 of AZD1222 vaccination. This CDR3 is CASSSRREGTDTQYF. In DNA form, the CDR3 reads TGTGCCAGCAGCTCCCGGAGGGAGGGCACAGATACGCAGTATTTT.